This TCR beta chain derives from a study of blood T cell repertoires in COVID-19. Study at large: T cells, B-cell-depleted T cells, or PBMCs supplied cDNA or gDNA.

Profiling relied on immunoSEQ multiplex PCR, and the TCRdb table lists in-frame clones only, not all of them. The sample holds under 250,000 clones, almost 85% seen once. V shed 2 bases, J shed 4 bases, and the junction held 5 bases outside the gene matches. The germline CDR1 and CDR2 sequences are MNHNS and SASEGT. This CDR3 is built from 15 residues. Those enrolled in Seattle joined during active infection and were followed longitudinally afterward. The source of this sequence is a man aged 45 to 65 with COVID-19, enrolled during active disease. V and J are TRBV6-1 and TRBJ1-3, with 7 positions matching TRBD1. Sequencing was done on a sample of peripheral blood. The CDR3 nucleotides read TGTGCCAGCAGTGAATTCGGCAGGGGGGGAAACACCATATATTTT. This encodes CASSEFGRGGNTIYF.